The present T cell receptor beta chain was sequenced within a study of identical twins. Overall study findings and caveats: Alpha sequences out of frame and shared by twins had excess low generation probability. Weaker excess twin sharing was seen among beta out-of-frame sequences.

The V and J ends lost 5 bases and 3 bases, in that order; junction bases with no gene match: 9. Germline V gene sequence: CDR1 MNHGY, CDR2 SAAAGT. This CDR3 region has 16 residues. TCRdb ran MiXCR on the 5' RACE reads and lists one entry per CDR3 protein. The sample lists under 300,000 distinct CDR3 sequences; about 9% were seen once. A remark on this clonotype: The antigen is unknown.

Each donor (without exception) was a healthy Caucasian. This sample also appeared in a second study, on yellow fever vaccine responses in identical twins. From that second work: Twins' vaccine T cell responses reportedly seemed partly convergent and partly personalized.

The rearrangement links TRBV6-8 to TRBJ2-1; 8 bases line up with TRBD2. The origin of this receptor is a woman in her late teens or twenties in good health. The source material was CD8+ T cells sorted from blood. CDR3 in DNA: TGTGCCAGCAGTCGGAAACAGCGGGAGAGCTACAATGAGCAGTTCTTC. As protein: CASSRKQRESYNEQFF.